The rows below give T cell receptor beta chains drawn from one sample of a study of blood T cell repertoires in COVID-19. The table came from immunoSEQ multiplex PCR; TCRdb's copy has only in-frame clones and leaves some out. The sample contains a few hundred thousand clones, 65% to 90% of which appear only once. Source material: peripheral blood. Source of these receptors: a man aged 50 to 59 with acute or convalescent COVID-19. The CDR3 runs from the conserved cysteine through the conserved F or W. Size is stated for part of the rows, as once, few or many counts, or as a class when the clone is expanded.

V	size	J	CDR3
TRBV20-1	.	TRBJ1-1	CSASRSGQPEAFF
TRBV5-1	.	TRBJ1-1	CASIKGGAGNTEAFF
TRBV6-5	.	TRBJ1-5	CASSRQGALDQPQHF
TRBV5-1	.	TRBJ1-1	CASSPRTRSDTEAFF
TRBV29-1	.	TRBJ2-7	CSATHRTYEQYF
TRBV10-3	.	TRBJ1-2	CAISEPIYGYTF
TRBV6-2/TRBV6-3	once	TRBJ1-1	CASSYSDRRNTEAFF
TRBV9	.	TRBJ1-1	CASSRTGNEAFF
TRBV7-9	.	TRBJ1-2	CASSSTGTGEGYTF
TRBV2	.	TRBJ1-4	CASRLWGVNEKLFF
TRBV11-3	.	TRBJ2-2	CASSSTSGNRELFF
TRBV9	.	TRBJ2-1	CASSVHTSGGYNEQFF
TRBV27	.	TRBJ1-2	CASSPGTGFPKARSYTF
TRBV5-1	.	TRBJ1-2	CASSEGQGNYGYTF
TRBV30	once	TRBJ1-2	CAWSRTGLLNYGYTF
TRBV7-8	.	TRBJ1-1	CASSPSTGMGDTEAFF
TRBV18	.	TRBJ1-6	CASSPGETSPLHF
TRBV7-2	.	TRBJ1-5	CASRGQGSNQPQHF
TRBV19	.	TRBJ1-2	CASSPTGRGGDYGYTF
TRBV11-2	.	TRBJ2-5	CASSWVAGVGETQYF
TRBV19	.	TRBJ1-5	CASSKGQGNQPQHF
TRBV18	.	TRBJ2-5	CASTWLSGQGGETQYF
TRBV18	.	TRBJ2-1	CASSTGVREQFF
TRBV6-5	.	TRBJ2-7	CASSYGLGSSYEQYF
TRBV20-1	few	TRBJ1-1	CLGIMNTEAFF
TRBV14	.	TRBJ1-5	CASSPHQHF
TRBV6-1	.	TRBJ1-3	CASSEARVSSGNTIYF
TRBV19	.	TRBJ2-3	CASSIQASTDTQYF
TRBV7-8	.	TRBJ2-1	CASSPGGPGHNEQFF
TRBV9	.	TRBJ2-5	CASSVSGETQYF
TRBV11-2	.	TRBJ2-6	CASSFHKAGANVLTF
TRBV18	.	TRBJ1-2	CASSPAGAANYGYTF
TRBV7-9	.	TRBJ1-1	CASSRQGARGRGGEAFF
TRBV15	once	TRBJ2-5	CATSRDKGRETQYF
TRBV7-9	.	TRBJ2-3	CASSLVGRDTQYF
TRBV4-2	.	TRBJ1-6	CASSQASDSRKSPLHF
TRBV2	.	TRBJ1-2	CASSEAGVWDGYTF
TRBV11-2	.	TRBJ2-7	CASSLPNRHYEQYF
TRBV10-2	.	TRBJ1-6	CASSNDRGNRESYNSPLHF
TRBV4-1	.	TRBJ1-3	CASSQKGTGGGSGNTIYF
TRBV6-1	.	TRBJ2-1	CASSDPGILSYNEQFF
TRBV10-3	.	TRBJ2-7	CAISDSDEQYF
TRBV5-8	.	TRBJ2-3	CASSAGTSTDTQYF
TRBV11-2	once	TRBJ2-7	CASSLGERYEQYF
TRBV5-4	.	TRBJ2-7	CASSLAGGWYEQYF
TRBV6-5	.	TRBJ1-2	CASSYRDSYTF
TRBV29-1	.	TRBJ2-5	CSVAEGEETQYF